These T cell receptor beta chains were read from a single sample in a study of cytotoxic CD8 clonotypes in ibrutinib-treated CLL. TCRdb keeps only in-frame clones here, not all; method: immunoSEQ multiplex PCR. The sample has about 200,000 clones; approximately 75% are singletons. The starting material was PBMCs, obtained after 12 months of ibrutinib treatment. The receptors derive from a human donor with chronic lymphocytic leukemia. CDR3s include the opening cysteine and the closing phenylalanine or tryptophan. The order of the fields is V gene, D gene, J gene, clone size, CDR3 DNA, CDR3 protein. D genes are given only for firm matches. Size values are once, few and many counts, or a class for expanded clones, and some rows have none.

>TRBV23-1|.|TRBJ2-7|.
TGCGCCAGCAGTCAACTTAAGGGGGTCTACGAGCAGTACTTC
CASSQLKGVYEQYF
>TRBV9|.|TRBJ1-6|few
TGTGCCAGCAGCGTAGGACTATCCTATAATTCACCCCTCCACTTT
CASSVGLSYNSPLHF
>TRBV11-2|.|TRBJ1-3|many
TGTGCCAGCAGCTTAATCGGGGGAAACACCATATATTTT
CASSLIGGNTIYF
>TRBV28|TRBD1|TRBJ2-1|many
TGTGCCAGCAATTACCCGGGACAGAGCTCCTACAATGAGCAGTTCTTC
CASNYPGQSSYNEQFF
>TRBV10-2|.|TRBJ2-3|.
TGCGCCAGCACAGGGGCGGGAACAGATACGCAGTATTTT
CASTGAGTDTQYF
>TRBV1|.|TRBJ2-3|.
TGCACCAGCAGCCCGAGGGCCATCGATACGCAGTATTTT
CTSSPRAIDTQYF
>TRBV25-1|.|TRBJ1-1|.
TGTGCCAGCAGTGAATATGGGGGCGAAGCTTTCTTT
CASSEYGGEAFF
>TRBV18|TRBD1|TRBJ1-5|.
TGTGCCAGCTCCGGACAGGAGAATCAGCCCCAGCATTTT
CASSGQENQPQHF
>TRBV11-3|.|TRBJ2-1|.
TGTGCCAGCAGCCCCGCGAGGACAGACAGACAAAGCTCCTACAATGAGCAGTTCTTC
CASSPARTDRQSSYNEQFF
>TRBV5-4|.|TRBJ2-5|.
TGTGCCAGCAGCTTGGTCGCGGGGGAGACCCAGTACTTC
CASSLVAGETQYF
>TRBV5-6|.|TRBJ1-2|.
TGTGCCAGCAGATACCAACTGACAGCTAACTATGGCTACACCTTC
CASRYQLTANYGYTF
>TRBV6-5|.|TRBJ1-2|.
TGTGCCAGCAGTAACGCCCGTGACTATGGCTACACCTTC
CASSNARDYGYTF
>TRBV5-6|TRBD2|TRBJ2-2|.
TGTGCCAGCACAACCCCACTAGCGGAGCTCACCGGGGAGCTGTTTTTT
CASTTPLAELTGELFF
>TRBV11-2|.|TRBJ2-1|.
TGTGCCAGCAGCTACAATGAGCAGTTCTTC
CASSYNEQFF
>TRBV14|.|TRBJ2-1|.
TGTGCCAGCAGCCCCGGTTTTAGCTCCTACAATGAGCAGTTCTTC
CASSPGFSSYNEQFF
>TRBV27|.|TRBJ2-7|.
TGTGCCAGCAGACCCGACTACTCCTACGAGCAGTACTTC
CASRPDYSYEQYF
>TRBV7-6|TRBD2|TRBJ2-1|.
TGTGCCAGCAGCTCGACTAGAGGGGGGACTAGCAATGAGCAGTTCTTC
CASSSTRGGTSNEQFF
>TRBV5-1|.|TRBJ2-3|.
TGCGCCAGCAGATGGGGCACAGATACGCAGTATTTT
CASRWGTDTQYF
>TRBV19|.|TRBJ2-1|.
TGTGCCAGTAGTGTTCGACTGGCTTCGGGGGAGCAGTTCTTC
CASSVRLASGEQFF
>TRBV30|.|TRBJ2-3|.
TGTGCCTGGAGTGTAAGTGGGGGCACAGATACGCAGTATTTT
CAWSVSGGTDTQYF
>TRBV5-1|.|TRBJ1-5|once
TGCGCCAGCAGCCCGGGGACGGCCCATAGCAATCAGCCCCAGCATTTT
CASSPGTAHSNQPQHF
>TRBV1|.|TRBJ2-2|few
TGCACCAGCAGGGCCCTGAGACTAGCGGGAGTATCCGGGGAGCTGTTTTTT
CTSRALRLAGVSGELFF
>TRBV19|TRBD1|TRBJ1-1|once
TGTGCCAGTAGACGGGACAGACTTTTTGAAGCTTTCTTT
CASRRDRLFEAFF
>TRBV30|.|TRBJ2-7|.
TGTGCCTGGAGTGCCGGGGACGAGCAGTACTTC
CAWSAGDEQYF
>TRBV28|.|TRBJ2-7|.
TGTGCCAGCAGCCGCCTTCGACACCCCTACGAGCAGTACTTC
CASSRLRHPYEQYF
>TRBV6-5|TRBD1|TRBJ2-7|.
TGTGCCAGCAGTCCGCCGCCGGGCTTGGGGACAGGGTACTTC
CASSPPPGLGTGYF
>TRBV27|.|TRBJ2-1|.
TGTGCCAGCAGGCCCTGGAGCTTCAACAATGAGCAGTTCTTC
CASRPWSFNNEQFF
>TRBV6-5|.|TRBJ2-5|.
TGTGCCAGCAGTTACACCGCCCCAGGGGAAGAGACCCAGTACTTC
CASSYTAPGEETQYF
>TRBV19|TRBD1|TRBJ2-1|.
TGTGCCAGTAGTGTTACAGGGGGTAATGAGCAGTTCTTC
CASSVTGGNEQFF
>TRBV5-6|.|TRBJ2-7|many
TGTGCCAGCAGCTTGGGGGCGGTCCCCAGTAAGCAGTACTTC
CASSLGAVPSKQYF
>TRBV7-9|.|TRBJ2-3|.
TGTGCCAGCAGCCCCGCCGGGTTGCTAGATACGCAGTATTTT
CASSPAGLLDTQYF
>TRBV29-1|TRBD2|TRBJ2-7|.
TGCAGCGTTGGGGAGCGGGACTACGAGCAGTACTTC
CSVGERDYEQYF
>TRBV7-6|.|TRBJ2-7|.
TGTGCCAGCAGCTTAGTAGAGGCGGGGCAGATAAGCTTC
CASSLVEAGQISF
>TRBV19|TRBD2|TRBJ2-7|.
TGTGCCAGTAGTACGGGACTAGCGGGAGGGCAGTACTTC
CASSTGLAGGQYF
>TRBV19|TRBD2|TRBJ2-7|.
TGTGCCAGTAGTATTTTTAGCGGGTCTCCCCTCGAGCAGTACTTC
CASSIFSGSPLEQYF
>TRBV27|.|TRBJ1-2|.
TGTGCCAGCAGCTACTCCGGGTCCCCGGGGTATGGCTACACCTTC
CASSYSGSPGYGYTF
>TRBV18|.|TRBJ2-1|once
TGTGCCAGCTCGGGAAATGAGCAGTTCTTC
CASSGNEQFF
>TRBV28|.|TRBJ1-2|.
TGTGCCAGCAGTTTGCCCCTAAAGGGGATAGGCTACACCTTC
CASSLPLKGIGYTF
>TRBV11-2|TRBD1|TRBJ2-7|.
TGTGCCAGCAGCTTACCGACAGGGAACTACGAGCAGTACTTC
CASSLPTGNYEQYF
>TRBV30|.|TRBJ1-2|few
TGTGCCTGGAGTCCGCCTCAGGGGAACTATGGCTACACCTTC
CAWSPPQGNYGYTF
>TRBV7-8|TRBD1|TRBJ1-5|.
TGTGCCAGCAGCTCCTTACAGGGGGCTTATTCTCAGCCCCAGCATTTT
CASSSLQGAYSQPQHF
>TRBV5-1|TRBD1|TRBJ2-1|.
TGCGCCAGCAGCGCCGGGACAGCCAATGAGCAGTTCTTC
CASSAGTANEQFF
>TRBV27|.|TRBJ1-1|.
TGTGCCAGCAGTTTATCTGCAGGGAACACTGAAGCTTTCTTT
CASSLSAGNTEAFF
>TRBV5-1|.|TRBJ2-5|once
TGCGCCAGCAGCTCCCCGATGGGACCGGAACAAGAGACCCAGTACTTC
CASSSPMGPEQETQYF
>TRBV6-1|.|TRBJ2-2|once
TGTGCCAGCAGTCAGGGTCCGGGGGAGCTGTTTTTT
CASSQGPGELFF
>TRBV27|.|TRBJ2-6|few
TGTGCCAGCAGCCTGGGGAGCTCTGGGGCCAACGTCCTGACTTTC
CASSLGSSGANVLTF
>TRBV13|TRBD2|TRBJ2-5|.
TGTGCCAGCAGCCCTCCCCTGGTCTGGACTAGCGGGGGGGAGATCCAAGAGACCCAGTACTTC
CASSPPLVWTSGGEIQETQYF
>TRBV15|.|TRBJ2-7|.
TGTGCCACCAGCAGAGATGGGGCAGCTCAGTACTTC
CATSRDGAAQYF
>TRBV25-1|.|TRBJ1-6|.
TGTGCCAGCAGTGTCGGGACGAGTAATTCACCCCTCCACTTT
CASSVGTSNSPLHF